The rows below give T cell receptor beta chains drawn from one sample of a study of beta chain features in type 1 diabetes. The method was immunoSEQ multiplex PCR; TCRdb's version includes in-frame clones alone and lacks a portion of them. The sample comprises 310,000 or so clones, approximately 10% of which are singletons, and 0.95% to 1.1% rests with the top ten. Input material: central memory CD4+ T cells from blood. These receptors were obtained from a young man with type 1 diabetes. Both conserved end residues are part of each CDR3. A D gene is named only where the DNA matches it firmly. For some rows the clone size is stated as once, few or many, or as a class when expanded; others skip it.

V gene	clone size	D gene	J gene	CDR3 DNA	CDR3 protein
TRBV6-6	NA	TRBD1	TRBJ1-3	TGTGCCAGCAGACAGGACAGGCGTGGAAACACCATATATTTT	CASRQDRRGNTIYF
TRBV4-1	few	NA	TRBJ1-4	TGCGCCAGCAGCCAAGAACTTCAGGGAGGTGAAAAACTGTTTTTT	CASSQELQGGEKLFF
TRBV27	few	NA	TRBJ1-1	TGTGCCAGCTGGCCGACCATATACACTGAAGCTTTCTTT	CASWPTIYTEAFF
TRBV9	NA	NA	TRBJ2-5	TGTGCCAGCAGTACCGGACAGTACCAAGAGACCCAGTACTTC	CASSTGQYQETQYF
TRBV11-2	NA	NA	TRBJ2-3	TGTGCCAGCAGTTTCCGGACCGGGGAAAGCACAGATACGCAGTATTTT	CASSFRTGESTDTQYF
TRBV5-6	few	NA	TRBJ2-3	TGTGCCAGCAGCCCGGACAATTTAGATACGCAGTATTTT	CASSPDNLDTQYF
TRBV4-3	few	NA	TRBJ2-3	TGCGCCAGCAGCCTGGCCGCCGGGATTGGTACAGATACGCAGTATTTT	CASSLAAGIGTDTQYF
TRBV7-9	many	NA	TRBJ1-2	TGTGCCAGCAGCTTCGACGGACATGGCTACACCTTC	CASSFDGHGYTF
TRBV7-8	many	TRBD1	TRBJ2-4	TGTGCCAGCAGCTTAGCGGAACAGGGGACAAGAAACATTCAGTACTTC	CASSLAEQGTRNIQYF
TRBV5-1	few	NA	TRBJ1-1	TGCGCCAGCAGCTTGGGGACGGTGAACACTGAAGCTTTCTTT	CASSLGTVNTEAFF
TRBV5-1	NA	TRBD1	TRBJ1-1	TGCGCCAGCAGCTCGCGGACAGGGAGTTTCTCTGAAGCTTTCTTT	CASSSRTGSFSEAFF